This entry features one T cell receptor beta chain sequence. Here immunoSEQ multiplex PCR was the method, and the copy in TCRdb shows in-frame clones only, minus some. This table has approximately 220,000 clones, 86% appearing once. CDR3 length: 16 amino acids. V lost 5 bases to trimming and J lost 4 bases; unmatched junction nucleotides: 9. Germline lookup yields CDR1 SGHVS and CDR2 FNYEAQ. This sample is drawn from a study of blood T cell repertoires in COVID-19. This sequence joins TRBV7-6 and TRBJ1-3; 9 bases line up with TRBD1. The sample taken for sequencing was PBMCs or T cells enriched from blood (not recorded which). The receptor was derived from a woman under 40 who had been exposed to COVID-19. The CDR3 DNA follows: TGTGCCAGCAGCCCCGCTGGACAGGGGTCCGGAAACACCATATATTTT. Protein sequence: CASSPAGQGSGNTIYF.